What follows are 27 T cell receptor beta chains derived from one specimen sequenced in a study of control samples from healthy donors and cancer patients. Assay used: immunoSEQ multiplex PCR; TCRdb lists only in-frame clones, some missing. The sample contains 100,000 to 150,000 clones, 92% of which appear only once. The sample taken for sequencing was blood. The receptors come from a man aged 18 to 29 in good health.

This clone has a single count. The chain combines TRBV12-3 or TRBV12-4 with TRBJ2-7; D is possibly TRBD1 (6 bases). Trimming cost V 2 bases and J 7 bases, with 12 bases left between them. The CDR3 consists of 13 residues. The CDR3 DNA follows: TGTGCCAGCAGTTTAAGGAGGCAGGGGGAGCAGTACTTC. Protein: CASSLRRQGEQYF.

This chain links TRBV11-2 with TRBJ1-2, with D possibly being TRBD1 (6 bases). The ends were cut back, 1 base at V and 0 bases at J, with 15 bases in the middle. CDR1 SGHAT and CDR2 FQNNGV come from the germline V gene. This CDR3 region has 17 residues. The CDR3 reads CASSLGTWTDPNYGYTF. CDR3 bases: TGTGCCAGCAGCTTAGGAACCTGGACAGATCCTAACTATGGCTACACCTTC.

V usage is TRBV3-1 (or the pseudogene TRBV3-2) and J usage is TRBJ2-3, with D possibly matching TRBD1 (5 bases). Trimming took off 0 bases at V and 2 bases at J, with 18 bases between the two ends. CDR1 and CDR2 from the germline V gene are LGHDT and YNNKEL (reference sequence). The CDR3 loop spans 18 amino acids. This CDR3 is CASSQEVNYQGITDTQYF. For the CDR3, the DNA is TGTGCCAGCAGCCAAGAGGTAAATTATCAGGGAATCACAGATACGCAGTATTTT.

CDR3 region: CASSPGLNSGEQYF. CDR3 nucleotide sequence: TGTGCCAGCTCACCAGGACTAAATTCGGGCGAGCAGTACTTC. This sequence joins TRBV18 and TRBJ2-7; TRBD2 might be the D (6 bases). The CDR3 loop spans 14 amino acids. Between the trimmed V and J ends, which lost 2 bases and 6 bases, there was a span of 14 bases. Germline CDR1 is KGHSH and CDR2 is LQKENI.

The chain combines TRBV5-1 with TRBJ2-5; D unclear. Trimming took 6 bases from V and 5 from J, leaving 17 bases between them. This CDR3 has 14 residues. In germline, CDR1 is SGHRS, CDR2 YFSETQ. CDR3 sequence: CASTPTSRTETQYF. CDR3 DNA sequence: TGCGCCAGCACCCCGACATCCCGGACGGAGACCCAGTACTTC.

This clone was counted a single time. The chain combines TRBV10-2 with TRBJ2-3; TRBD2 matches at 8 bases. The CDR3 is made up of 18 amino acids. V lost 1 base, J lost 1 base, and 10 bases stayed unmatched. Germline CDR1 reads WSHSY; CDR2 reads SAAADI. CDR3 nucleotides: TGCGCCAGCAGTGAGTGGGAATGGCTAGCGGGTCGCACAGATACGCAGTATTTT. Translating gives CASSEWEWLAGRTDTQYF.

This clone was picked up one time. The CDR3 coding sequence is TGTGCCAGTAGTATTCGGCCCAAGTTTGGGAGAGAGGGCACAGATACGCAGTATTTT. Encoded protein: CASSIRPKFGREGTDTQYF. This sequence joins TRBV19 and TRBJ2-3, with a possible D match to TRBD2 (5 bases). This CDR3 contains 19 residues. Germline assignment: CDR1 LNHDA and CDR2 SQIVND (reference sequence). Between the trimmed V and J ends, which lost 3 bases and 1 base, there was a span of 23 bases. The variable domain in full, with the rest retrieved from reference TRBV19 and TRBJ2-3, is DGGITQSPKYLFRKEGQNVTLSCEQNLNHDAMYWYRQDPGQGLRLIYYSQIVNDFQKGDIAEGYSVSREKKESFPLTVTSAQKNPTAFYLCASSIRPKFGREGTDTQYFGPGTRLTVL.

The rearrangement joins TRBV7-9 to TRBJ2-7; D uncertain. Trimming removed 1 base from V and 8 bases from J, with 18 bases in between. Per germline, CDR1 SEHNR and CDR2 FQNEAQ (reference sequence). This CDR3 has 15 amino acids. The CDR3 coding sequence is TGTGCCAGCAGCTTAGACGATACAAGCTCCACTAAGCAGTACTTC. This gives the protein CASSLDDTSSTKQYF.

The chain recombines TRBV12-3 or TRBV12-4 with TRBJ2-3; D is possibly TRBD1 (7 bases). With 4 bases removed from V and 4 bases from J, the gap between germline ends came to 9 bases. The CDR3 sequence is 13 residues long. CDR3 amino acids: CASSSRGADTQYF. CDR3 DNA sequence: TGTGCCAGCAGTTCCAGGGGGGCAGATACGCAGTATTTT.

V and J are TRBV7-2 and TRBJ1-4, with 8 bases identical to TRBD1. The CDR3 consists of 14 residues. Trimming removed 5 bases from V and 5 bases from J; junction bases left unmatched: 4. Germline CDR1 and CDR2: SGHTA and FQGNSA. The CDR3 spells CASSRTGLNEKLFF. The CDR3 DNA sequence: TGTGCCAGCAGCCGGACAGGGCTGAATGAAAAACTGTTTTTT.

The gene calls are TRBV5-1 and TRBJ2-7; either TRBD1 or TRBD2 may supply D (5 bases each). Germline assignment: CDR1 SGHRS and CDR2 YFSETQ. The CDR3 loop spans 14 amino acids. Trimming removed 0 bases at V and 5 bases at J, with 12 bases between. The CDR3 loop is CASSLEAGTDEQYF. CDR3 DNA sequence: TGCGCCAGCAGCTTGGAAGCAGGGACGGACGAGCAGTACTTC.

The J gene is TRBJ2-3, the V gene TRBV4-2; D is unclear. Germline-derived CDR1 and CDR2 are LGHNA and YNFKEQ. Trimming removed 1 base at V and 2 bases at J, with 22 bases between. CDR3 length: 19 residues. The CDR3 reads CASSQGTRPDRTPTDTQYF. The CDR3 nucleotides are TGTGCCAGCAGCCAAGGCACTCGCCCCGACCGGACGCCCACAGATACGCAGTATTTT.

This clone was observed a handful of times. The V and J genes are TRBV3-1 (or the pseudogene TRBV3-2) and TRBJ2-1; 15 positions match TRBD2. CDR3 length equals 16 residues. Germline trimming cut 6 bases from V and 7 bases from J; bases unmatched to any gene: 7. Germline V gene lookup returns CDR1 LGHDT and CDR2 YNNKEL (reference sequence). The CDR3 sequence: CASRPGGLAGGNEQFF. DNA of the CDR3: TGTGCCAGCAGGCCCGGAGGACTAGCGGGGGGGAATGAGCAGTTCTTC.

The J gene is TRBJ2-3, the V gene TRBV9; TRBD2 might be the D (5 bases). The CDR3 totals 12 residues. CDR1 and CDR2 (germline): SGDLS, YYNGEE. The ends were cut back, 3 bases at V and 8 bases at J, with 10 bases in the middle. CDR3 DNA: TGTGCCAGCAGCGGCACTAGGAGTACGCAGTATTTT. Translated, it gives CASSGTRSTQYF.

The chain carries TRBV2 and TRBJ1-1; perhaps TRBD1 as D (5 bases). The V end was cut by 1 base, the J end by 0 bases, with 12 bases between. The germline V gene encodes CDR1 SNHLY and CDR2 FYNNEI. CDR3 length: 16 amino acids. The CDR3 coding sequence is TGTGCCAGCAGTGAAGGGGGCAGGGTCATGAACACTGAAGCTTTCTTT. It codes for CASSEGGRVMNTEAFF.

This clone has more than one count but fewer than ten. The gene calls are TRBV10-3 and TRBJ2-7, with a tentative D call TRBD1 (6 bases). Germline V gene lookup returns CDR1 ENHRY and CDR2 SYGVKD. Trimming shortened V by 7 bases and J by 0 bases, and 10 bases separated the two germline ends. The CDR3 spans 13 residues. This chain's CDR3 is CAITKDSSYEQYF. CDR3 in DNA: TGTGCCATCACTAAGGACAGCTCCTACGAGCAGTACTTC.

The genes are TRBV16 and TRBJ1-2; D not resolved. With 0 bases removed from V and 4 bases from J, the gap between germline ends came to 12 bases. The CDR3 covers 15 residues. Germline CDR1 is KGHSY and CDR2 is FQNENV. The CDR3 DNA reads as TGTGCCAGCAGCCAATCGGCCGCCAGGACCTATGGCTACACCTTC. This translates into CASSQSAARTYGYTF.

This chain joins TRBV9 and TRBJ1-1; D gene uncertain. The germline V gene has CDR1 SGDLS and CDR2 YYNGEE. This CDR3 region has 12 residues. Trimming left V 3 bases short and J 6 bases short, with 9 bases between. CDR3 sequence reads: CASSAGGSEAFF. The CDR3 coding sequence is TGTGCCAGCAGCGCTGGCGGTTCTGAAGCTTTCTTT.

The rearrangement uses TRBV5-4 and TRBJ2-3, with 8 bases fitting TRBD1. The V gene's germline CDR1 is SGHNT and CDR2 YYREEE (reference sequence). After removal of 5 bases from V and 3 bases from J, the junction contained 11 bases not matched to a gene. The CDR3 totals 16 residues. CDR3 sequence: CASRPPPGGGTDTQYF. As DNA, the CDR3 is TGTGCCAGCAGACCTCCCCCAGGGGGCGGGACAGATACGCAGTATTTT.

The rearrangement links TRBV9 to TRBJ2-1, with D possibly called TRBD1 or TRBD2 (5 bases each). CDR3 length: 15 amino acids. Germline V gene sequence: CDR1 SGDLS, CDR2 YYNGEE. The V and J ends lost 4 bases and 3 bases respectively, with 14 bases between them. CDR3 residues: CASSPRDLVYNEQFF. CDR3 bases: TGTGCCAGCAGCCCCCGGGACCTTGTCTACAATGAGCAGTTCTTC.

CDR3 nucleotides: TGTGCCGGAAGATGGCGTAAGGGCGTTAATTCACCCCTCCACTTT. This encodes CAGRWRKGVNSPLHF. The V gene is TRBV2, the J gene TRBJ1-6, with no clear D. The CDR3 loop spans 15 amino acids. The V end was cut by 11 bases, the J end by 6 bases, with 20 bases between. Per germline, CDR1 SNHLY and CDR2 FYNNEI.

V and J are TRBV4-1 and TRBJ1-3; D gene ambiguous. The V gene's germline CDR1 is MGHRA and CDR2 YSYEKL. V lost 3 bases and J lost 9, with 18 bases in between. This CDR3 region has 15 residues. Here the CDR3 reads CASSQPRTASRTIYF. CDR3 sequence (DNA): TGCGCCAGCAGCCAGCCTCGGACTGCCTCTCGCACCATATATTTT.

The chain has TRBV28 and TRBJ1-3; possibly TRBD1 for D (5 bases). Germline CDR1 and CDR2: MDHEN and SYDVKM. The CDR3 is 15 residues long. The V end lost 5 bases, the J end lost 0 bases, and 11 bases lay between the germline ends. This CDR3 is CASSRDGSSGNTIYF. In DNA form, the CDR3 reads TGTGCCAGCAGTCGGGACGGATCCTCTGGAAACACCATATATTTT.

The rearrangement joins TRBV30 to TRBJ1-6, with D tentatively TRBD1 (6 bases). The CDR3 totals 15 residues. Trimming took 3 bases from V and 0 from J, leaving 9 bases between them. Per the germline V gene, CDR1 is GTSNPN and CDR2 is SVGIG (reference sequence). This CDR3 is CAWRDSLSYNSPLHF. CDR3 DNA sequence: TGTGCCTGGAGGGACAGCCTCTCCTATAATTCACCCCTCCACTTT.

This chain connects TRBV4-2 to TRBJ2-5, with D unclear. The CDR3 sequence is 14 residues long. Germline V lookup: CDR1 LGHNA, CDR2 YNFKEQ. The ends were cut back, 1 base at V and 4 bases at J, with 10 bases in the middle. The CDR3 loop reads CASSQGWWGETQYF. The CDR3 nucleotides read TGTGCCAGCAGCCAAGGGTGGTGGGGAGAGACCCAGTACTTC.

This clone was detected only a few times. This chain joins TRBV7-3 and TRBJ2-5, with 9 bases matching TRBD2. The CDR3 is 15 residues long. Germline lookup yields CDR1 SGHTA and CDR2 FQGTGA. V was clipped by 5 bases and J by 5 bases; unmatched bases: 9. CDR3 residues: CASSINGGGAETQYF. For the CDR3, the DNA is TGTGCCAGCAGCATAAATGGCGGGGGGGCGGAGACCCAGTACTTC.

The chain links TRBV27 to TRBJ1-5, with TRBD1 as a possible D gene (5 bases). The germline CDR1 and CDR2 sequences are MNHEY and SMNVEV (reference sequence). V dropped 4 bases and J dropped 2 bases, with 15 bases sitting between them. There are 16 residues in the CDR3. The CDR3 nucleotides read TGTGCCAGCAGTTCAACCCGGGCGGGGGGCAATCAGCCCCAGCATTTT. Translated: CASSSTRAGGNQPQHF.